This T cell receptor beta chain is from a study of shared clonotypes between healthy human individuals. On this clone itself: What it recognizes is unknown.

Using immunoSEQ multiplex PCR, the repertoire was profiled, and TCRdb retains in-frame clones only, with some absent. This sample has 2 million or so clones, with about 95% found just once. Study outcomes and limitations: Relative to clonotypes present in all four donors, those not shared had lower generation probabilities.

Terminally differentiated effector memory CD45RA+ cells were excluded by CCR7 positive selection of CD45RO-negative cells. This clonotype was sampled from a man aged 18 to 35 in good health. Sequencing was done on a sample of naive CD8+ T cells sorted from blood.

The CDR3 spells CASSWTGNNEQFF. The DNA for the CDR3 is TGTGCCAGCAGCTGGACCGGGAACAATGAGCAGTTCTTC. The rearrangement joins TRBV27 to TRBJ2-1, with D maybe TRBD2 (5 bases). CDR3 length: 13 amino acids. Germline V gene data show CDR1 as MNHEY and CDR2 as SMNVEV (reference sequence). Trimming removed 6 bases at V and 5 bases at J, with 11 bases between.